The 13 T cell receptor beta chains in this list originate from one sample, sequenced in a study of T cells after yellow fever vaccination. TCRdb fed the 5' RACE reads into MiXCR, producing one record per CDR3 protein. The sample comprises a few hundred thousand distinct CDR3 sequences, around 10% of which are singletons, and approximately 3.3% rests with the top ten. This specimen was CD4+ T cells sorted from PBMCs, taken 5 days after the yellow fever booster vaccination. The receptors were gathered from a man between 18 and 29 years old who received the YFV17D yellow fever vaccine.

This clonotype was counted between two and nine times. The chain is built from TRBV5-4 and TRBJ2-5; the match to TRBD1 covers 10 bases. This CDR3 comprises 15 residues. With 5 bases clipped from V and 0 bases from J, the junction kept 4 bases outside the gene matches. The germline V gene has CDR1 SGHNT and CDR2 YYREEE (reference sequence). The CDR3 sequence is CASSRDRGYQETQYF. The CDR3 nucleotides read TGTGCCAGCAGTCGGGACAGGGGATACCAAGAGACCCAGTACTTC.

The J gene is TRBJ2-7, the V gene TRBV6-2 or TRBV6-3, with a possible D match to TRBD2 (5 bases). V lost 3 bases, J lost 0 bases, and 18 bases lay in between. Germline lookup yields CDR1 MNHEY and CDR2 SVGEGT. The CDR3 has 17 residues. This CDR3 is CASSYSLARAASYEQYV. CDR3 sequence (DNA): TGTGCCAGCAGTTATAGTCTAGCACGGGCGGCCTCCTACGAGCAGTACGTC.

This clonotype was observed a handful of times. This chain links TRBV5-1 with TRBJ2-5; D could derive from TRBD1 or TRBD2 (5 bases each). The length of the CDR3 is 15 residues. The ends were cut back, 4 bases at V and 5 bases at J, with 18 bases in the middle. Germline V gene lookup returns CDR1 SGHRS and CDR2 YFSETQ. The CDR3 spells CASSPTGRDFETQYF. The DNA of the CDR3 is TGCGCCAGCAGCCCAACGGGACGGGATTTCGAGACCCAGTACTTC.

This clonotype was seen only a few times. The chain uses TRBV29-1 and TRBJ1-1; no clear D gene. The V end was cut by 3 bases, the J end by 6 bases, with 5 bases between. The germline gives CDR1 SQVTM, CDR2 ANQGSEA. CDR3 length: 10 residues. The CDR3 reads CSVDPAEAFF. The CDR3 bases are TGCAGCGTTGACCCTGCTGAAGCTTTCTTT. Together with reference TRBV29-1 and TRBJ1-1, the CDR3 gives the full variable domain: SAVISQKPSRDICQRGTSLTIQCQVDSQVTMMFWYRQQPGQSLTLIATANQGSEATYESGFVIDKFPISRPNLTFSTLTVSNMSPEDSSIYLCSVDPAEAFFGQGTRLTVV.

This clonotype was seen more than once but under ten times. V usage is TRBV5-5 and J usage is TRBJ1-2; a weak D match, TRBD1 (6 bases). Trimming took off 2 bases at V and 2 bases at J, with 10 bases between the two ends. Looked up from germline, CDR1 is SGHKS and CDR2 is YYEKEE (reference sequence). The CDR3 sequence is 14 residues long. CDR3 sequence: CASSFSTGNYGYTF. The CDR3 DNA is TGTGCCAGCAGCTTCTCAACAGGGAACTATGGCTACACCTTC.

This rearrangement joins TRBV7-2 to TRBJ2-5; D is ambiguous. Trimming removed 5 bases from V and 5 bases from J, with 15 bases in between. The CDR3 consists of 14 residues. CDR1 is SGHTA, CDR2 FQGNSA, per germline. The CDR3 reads CASSLTRWAETQYF. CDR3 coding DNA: TGTGCCAGCAGCCTTACCCGTTGGGCGGAGACCCAGTACTTC.

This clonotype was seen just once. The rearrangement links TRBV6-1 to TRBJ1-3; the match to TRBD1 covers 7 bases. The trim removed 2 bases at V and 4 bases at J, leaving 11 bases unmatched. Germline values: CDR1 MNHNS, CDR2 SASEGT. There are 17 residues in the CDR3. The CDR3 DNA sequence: TGTGCCAGCAGTGAATATGGGAGACAGGGTGGCGGAAACACCATATATTTT. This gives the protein CASSEYGRQGGGNTIYF.

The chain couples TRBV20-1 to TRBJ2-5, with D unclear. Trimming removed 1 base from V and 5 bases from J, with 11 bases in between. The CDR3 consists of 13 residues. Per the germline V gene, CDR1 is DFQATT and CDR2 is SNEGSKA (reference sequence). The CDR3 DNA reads TGCAGTGCTAGAGGGGATAGCTCGGAGACCCAGTACTTC. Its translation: CSARGDSSETQYF.

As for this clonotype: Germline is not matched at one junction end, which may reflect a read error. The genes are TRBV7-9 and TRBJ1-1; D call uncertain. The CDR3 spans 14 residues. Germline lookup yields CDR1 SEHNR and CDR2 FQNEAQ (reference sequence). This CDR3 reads CASSLGVIGTEVFF. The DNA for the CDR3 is TGTGCCAGCAGCCTCGGAGTTATTGGTACTGAAGTTTTCTTT. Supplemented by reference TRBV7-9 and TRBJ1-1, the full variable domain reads DTGVSQNPRHKITKRGQNVTFRCDPISEHNRLYWYRQTLGQGPEFLTYFQNEAQLEKSRLLSDRFSAERPKGSFSTLEIQRTEQGDSAMYLCASSLGVIGTEVFFGQGTRLTVV.

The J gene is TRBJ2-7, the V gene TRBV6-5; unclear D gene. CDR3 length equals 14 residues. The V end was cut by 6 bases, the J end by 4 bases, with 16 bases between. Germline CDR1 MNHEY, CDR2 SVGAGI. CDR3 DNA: TGTGCCAGCAGCCCGTACACGTGGGGTTACGAGCAGTACTTC. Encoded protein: CASSPYTWGYEQYF.

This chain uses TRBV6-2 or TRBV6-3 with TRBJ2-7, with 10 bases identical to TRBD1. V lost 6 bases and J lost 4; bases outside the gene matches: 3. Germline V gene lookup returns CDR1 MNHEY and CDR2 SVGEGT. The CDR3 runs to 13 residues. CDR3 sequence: CASRRDRGYEQYV. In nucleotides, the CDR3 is TGTGCCAGCAGGCGGGACAGGGGTTACGAGCAGTACGTC.

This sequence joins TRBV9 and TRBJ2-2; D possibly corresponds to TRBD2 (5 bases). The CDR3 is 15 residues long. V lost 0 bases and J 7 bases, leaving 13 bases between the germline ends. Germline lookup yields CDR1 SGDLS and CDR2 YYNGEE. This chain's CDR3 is CASSVAGEFNGELFF. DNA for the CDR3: TGTGCCAGCAGCGTAGCCGGGGAGTTTAACGGGGAGCTGTTTTTT.

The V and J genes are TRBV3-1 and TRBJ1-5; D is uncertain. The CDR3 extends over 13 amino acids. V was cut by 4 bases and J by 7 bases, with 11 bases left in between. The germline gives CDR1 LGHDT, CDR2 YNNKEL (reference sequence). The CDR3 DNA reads TGTGCCAGCAGCCGGACTATAGGGCAGCCCCAGCATTTT. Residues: CASSRTIGQPQHF.